The 21 T cell receptor beta chains listed next were all sequenced from one sample in a study of CD8+CD57+ T cells in acquired aplastic anemia. The authors sequenced patients whose flow cytometry had shown CD8+CD57+ cell expansion. Genomic DNA acted as the template from which TCR beta VDJ combination and CDR3 sequence profiling were carried out. TCRdb reprocessed the reads via MiXCR and lists one record per CDR3 protein. The sample has fewer than 250,000 distinct CDR3 sequences; roughly 53% are singletons. Sample: sorted CD4+, CD8+, or CD8+CD57+ T cells (not recorded which) from PBMCs. These receptors originate from a human donor with aplastic anemia.

The rearrangement joins TRBV20-1 to TRBJ2-1, with 7 positions matching TRBD2. Germline assignment: CDR1 DFQATT and CDR2 SNEGSKA (reference sequence). The V and J ends lost 7 bases and 3 bases, in that order; junction bases with no gene match: 3. This CDR3 has 12 residues. CDR3 DNA: TGCAGTGTTGGCGGGGGCTACAATGAGCAGTTCTTC. Residues: CSVGGGYNEQFF.

There are many counts of this clonotype. V and J are TRBV7-6 and TRBJ1-1, with D unresolved. The germline V gene encodes CDR1 SGHVS and CDR2 FNYEAQ. V was cut by 0 bases and J by 6 bases, with 8 bases left in between. The CDR3 sequence is 13 residues long. The CDR3 bases are TGTGCCAGCAGCTTAGCGGGGAGGGCTGAAGCTTTCTTT. Protein: CASSLAGRAEAFF.

DNA of the CDR3: TGTGCCAGCAGCTTAGAGGGTTACGGAAGAGTCACTGAAGCTTTCTTT. Its translation is CASSLEGYGRVTEAFF. The chain is built from TRBV9 and TRBJ1-1; no reliable D call. Trimming shortened V by 4 bases and J by 4 bases, and 20 bases separated the two germline ends. CDR3 length: 16 residues. Per the germline V gene, CDR1 is SGDLS and CDR2 is YYNGEE. Variable domain in full (rest from reference TRBV9 and TRBJ1-1): DSGVTQTPKHLITATGQRVTLRCSPRSGDLSVYWYQQSLDQGLQFLIQYYNGEERAKGNILERFSAQQFPDLHSELNLSSLELGDSALYFCASSLEGYGRVTEAFFGQGTRLTVV.

This clonotype has a count of ten or more. This chain links TRBV2 with TRBJ1-5; 8 nucleotides align to TRBD1. Unmatched junction bases numbered 6, after V lost 6 bases and J lost 5 bases. Germline CDR1 is SNHLY and CDR2 is FYNNEI. This CDR3 has 14 amino acids. CDR3 region: CASRDRVGYQPQHF. Here the CDR3 DNA reads TGTGCCAGCAGGGACAGGGTTGGGTATCAGCCCCAGCATTTT. The entire variable domain, with the rest obtained from reference TRBV2 and TRBJ1-5, is as follows: EPEVTQTPSHQVTQMGQEVILRCVPISNHLYFYWYRQILGQKVEFLVSFYNNEISEKSEIFDDQFSVERPDGSNFTLKIRSTKLEDSAMYFCASRDRVGYQPQHFGDGTRLSIL.

The chain employs TRBV30 and TRBJ1-1, with D perhaps matching TRBD1 (5 bases). The V and J ends lost 0 bases and 1 base respectively, with 9 bases between them. This CDR3 is built from 14 residues. Germline CDR1 and CDR2: GTSNPN and SVGIG (reference sequence). The CDR3 DNA sequence: TGTGCCTGGAGTGTACTCGGGGCGAACACTGAAGCTTTCTTT. Its translation: CAWSVLGANTEAFF.

This clonotype was seen repeatedly, ten times or more. V gene TRBV19 combines with J gene TRBJ2-7; tentatively, D is TRBD2 (5 bases). The CDR3 has 14 residues. Deletions cut 7 bases from V and 0 bases from J, with 13 bases between. CDR1 is LNHDA and CDR2 is SQIVND in the germline V gene (reference sequence). For the CDR3, the DNA is TGTGCCAGTACCCCGAGCGGTAGCTCCTACGAGCAGTACTTC. Residues: CASTPSGSSYEQYF. Variable domain in full (rest from reference TRBV19 and TRBJ2-7): DGGITQSPKYLFRKEGQNVTLSCEQNLNHDAMYWYRQDPGQGLRLIYYSQIVNDFQKGDIAEGYSVSREKKESFPLTVTSAQKNPTAFYLCASTPSGSSYEQYFGPGTRLTVT.

The CDR3 reads CASSPGTSGAYEQYF. Here the CDR3 DNA reads TGTGCCAGCAGCCCTGGGACTAGTGGGGCCTACGAGCAGTACTTC. The chain carries TRBV19 and TRBJ2-7, with TRBD2 matching 8 bases. Losses at the gene ends were 9 bases for V and 2 bases for J; bases not matched to a gene: 12. Germline V gene lookup returns CDR1 LNHDA and CDR2 SQIVND (reference sequence). The CDR3 totals 15 residues.

The genes are TRBV6-1 and TRBJ2-7; TRBD1 aligns across 7 bases. The CDR3 is 14 amino acids. The J segment lost 1 base and the V segment lost 2 bases, leaving 2 bases of the junction unmatched. CDR1 is MNHNS and CDR2 is SASEGT in the germline V gene. The CDR3 region is CASSEPGGSYEQYF. The DNA of the CDR3 is TGTGCCAGCAGTGAACCAGGGGGTTCCTACGAGCAGTACTTC.

Remarks on this clonotype: A clone one base away is much larger, so this may be a read error. V usage is TRBV12-3 or TRBV12-4 and J usage is TRBJ1-5; 7 nucleotides match TRBD1. The trim removed 4 bases at V and 1 base at J, leaving 7 bases unmatched. CDR3 length equals 16 residues. CDR3 protein: CASSWGDRMSNQPQHF. CDR3 DNA sequence: TGTGCCAGCAGTTGGGGGGACAGAATGAGCAATCAGCCCCAGCATTTT.

In this sample, this clonotype turned up many times. This sequence joins TRBV5-6 and TRBJ1-6, with TRBD1 identical over 8 bases. The CDR3 is 14 residues long. Per germline, CDR1 SGHDT and CDR2 YYEEEE. V dropped 4 bases and J dropped 8; count of bases not matched to a gene: 5. CDR3 protein: CASSPWDRHSPLHF. The CDR3 region has the DNA TGTGCCAGCAGCCCCTGGGACAGGCATTCACCCCTCCACTTT. Full variable domain (outside the CDR3, taken from reference TRBV5-6 and TRBJ1-6): DAGVTQSPTHLIKTRGQQVTLRCSPKSGHDTVSWYQQALGQGPQFIFQYYEEEERQRGNFPDRFSGHQFPNYSSELNVNALLLGDSALYLCASSPWDRHSPLHFGNGTRLTVT.

This CDR3 is CASSSRQLVGYEQYF. DNA for the CDR3: TGTGCCAGCAGCAGCCGACAACTAGTTGGGTACGAGCAGTACTTC. The genes are TRBV7-3 and TRBJ2-7; perhaps TRBD2 as D (5 bases). In germline, CDR1 is SGHTA, CDR2 FQGTGA. CDR3 size: 15 residues. The V end was cut by 5 bases, the J end by 4 bases, with 18 bases between.

This chain connects TRBV2 to TRBJ2-1, with a possible D match to TRBD2 (6 bases). The V gene lost 6 bases and the J gene lost 3 bases, with 9 bases spanning the gap. CDR3 size: 13 residues. CDR1 is SNHLY, CDR2 FYNNEI, per germline. The CDR3 reads CASSGLFYNEQFF. CDR3 coding DNA: TGTGCCAGCAGCGGACTATTCTACAATGAGCAGTTCTTC.

This clonotype was seen ten or more times. The chain carries TRBV5-6 and TRBJ2-1, with 8 bases matching TRBD2. The V and J ends lost 4 bases and 0 bases, in that order; junction bases with no gene match: 6. CDR3 length: 16 residues. The germline V gene encodes CDR1 SGHDT and CDR2 YYEEEE. The DNA of the CDR3 is TGTGCCAGCAGCGCTTTTAGCGGGGACTCCTACAATGAGCAGTTCTTC. Encoded protein: CASSAFSGDSYNEQFF.

Ten or more counts support this clonotype. The CDR3 region is CASSSPRGASSTGELFF. The CDR3 DNA reads TGTGCCAGCAGTTCGCCTCGTGGGGCTTCGAGCACCGGGGAGCTGTTTTTT. The chain uses TRBV6-6 and TRBJ2-2; D is possibly TRBD1 (5 bases). The CDR3 is 17 amino acids. With 4 bases removed from V and 4 bases from J, the gap between germline ends came to 19 bases. Germline-derived CDR1 and CDR2 are MNHNY and SVGAGI (reference sequence).

The V gene is TRBV27, the J gene TRBJ2-5, with 7 bases identical to TRBD2. Trimming at V came to 8 bases and at J to 2 bases, leaving 8 bases not matched to a gene. The CDR3 runs 14 residues. CDR1 and CDR2 from the germline V gene are MNHEY and SMNVEV (reference sequence). CDR3 DNA sequence: TGTGCCAGCCGCCCCCTAGCGGCACAAGAGACCCAGTACTTC. Residues: CASRPLAAQETQYF.

There are many counts of this clonotype. The chain couples TRBV5-5 to TRBJ1-1; D is uncertain. CDR1 SGHKS and CDR2 YYEKEE come from the germline V gene (reference sequence). The V end was cut by 3 bases, the J end by 2 bases, with 11 bases between. The length of the CDR3 is 14 residues. The CDR3 loop is CASSSPGVNTEAFF. The DNA of the CDR3 is TGTGCCAGCAGCTCTCCTGGGGTTAACACTGAAGCTTTCTTT.

As regards this clonotype: This may stem from a read error, because a much larger clone lies one nucleotide away. The gene calls are TRBV12-3 or TRBV12-4 and TRBJ1-1; the D is unclear. V was shortened by 8 bases and J by 0 bases, with 13 bases between the two germline ends. There are 14 residues in the CDR3. CDR3 sequence reads: CASLLASLNTEAFF. The CDR3 DNA sequence: TGTGCCAGCCTCTTGGCATCCTTGAACACTGAAGCTTTCTTT.

This clonotype appeared many times. The chain has TRBV5-1 and TRBJ2-4; D perhaps matches TRBD2 (6 bases). CDR3 size: 16 residues. V was pared by 0 bases and J by 7 bases, with 17 bases between. Germline-derived CDR1 and CDR2 are SGHRS and YFSETQ. The CDR3 coding sequence is TGCGCCAGCAGCTTGGGAAGGGAGGAGGATTCGAACATTCAGTACTTC. It is translated as CASSLGREEDSNIQYF.

V is TRBV19 and J is TRBJ1-5; D call uncertain. Per germline, CDR1 LNHDA and CDR2 SQIVND (reference sequence). Trimming shortened V by 7 bases and J by 3 bases, and 13 bases separated the two germline ends. The CDR3 runs to 14 residues. The CDR3 is CASTRGSANQPQHF. CDR3 coding DNA: TGTGCCAGTACCAGAGGGTCCGCCAATCAGCCCCAGCATTTT.

In DNA, the CDR3 is TGTGCCAGCAGTTTACCACAAATATACGAGCAGTACTTC. The encoded protein is CASSLPQIYEQYF. This chain connects TRBV28 to TRBJ2-7; no clear D. This CDR3 is built from 13 residues. The V gene's germline CDR1 is MDHEN and CDR2 SYDVKM. The ends were cut back, 2 bases at V and 4 bases at J, with 9 bases in the middle.

The chain has TRBV10-3 and TRBJ1-2, with 12 nucleotides matching TRBD1. Per the germline V gene, CDR1 is ENHRY and CDR2 is SYGVKD. The CDR3 runs 15 residues. V was clipped by 4 bases and J by 3 bases; unmatched bases: 3. The CDR3: CAISGGTGGDYGYTF. CDR3 DNA sequence: TGTGCCATCAGTGGGGGGACAGGGGGCGACTATGGCTACACCTTC.